This T cell receptor (beta chain) was sequenced in a study of blood T cell repertoires in COVID-19. Across the study: There were acute and convalescent COVID-19 samples, and they came from the United States, Italy and Spain. PBMCs, B-cell-depleted T cells, or T cells were the source of the cDNA or gDNA that made up the material.

Per the authors' pipeline: By means of reference gene primer amplification, nucleated cell counts were estimated. Generated by immunoSEQ multiplex PCR, the TCRdb table keeps only in-frame clones and is missing some. D and trimming come from the DNA, and the V and J calls and clone size come from that table. There are more than 300,000 clones in the sample; approximately 89% occur only once, and around 3.5% lies in the top ten. Unmatched junction bases numbered 13, after V lost 3 bases and J lost 4 bases. The CDR3 runs to 17 residues. Looked up from germline, CDR1 is PRHDT and CDR2 is FYEKMQ (reference sequence).

The TCR comes from a woman between 18 and 29 years old who had recovered from COVID-19. V and J are TRBV13 and TRBJ2-3; 7 positions match TRBD2. Input material: peripheral blood. The DNA of the CDR3 is TGTGCCAGCAGCTTGCGCCGGGGGACTAACATCGCAGATACGCAGTATTTT. It encodes CASSLRRGTNIADTQYF.